The rows below give T cell receptor beta chains drawn from one sample of a study of cytomegalovirus exposure and HLA in healthy donors. TCRdb keeps only in-frame clones here, not all; method: immunoSEQ multiplex PCR. The sample carries a few hundred thousand clones, more than 80% recorded once. The sample taken for sequencing was PBMCs. The origin of the receptors is a woman aged 18 to 35 in good health and CMV-seronegative. Each CDR3 is given with its conserved first and last residue. A D gene is named only where the DNA matches it firmly. Size is omitted from some rows. Given values are once, few, many or a class for expanded clones.

v_call	clone_size	j_call	d_call	cdr3_nt	cdr3_aa
TRBV6-6	once	TRBJ1-5	TRBD1	TGTGCCAGCAGTTCGGACAGGGGCAATCAGCCCCAGCATTTT	CASSSDRGNQPQHF
TRBV5-4	.	TRBJ2-1	TRBD2	TGTGCCAGCAGCCGTGCGGGAGGGTCTGGGAATGAGCAGTTCTTC	CASSRAGGSGNEQFF
TRBV18	few	TRBJ2-1	TRBD2	TGTGCCAGCTCACCACTGGCAGCGGGAGGGGTCTCGAATGAGCAGTTCTTC	CASSPLAAGGVSNEQFF
TRBV28	.	TRBJ2-1	TRBD1	TGTGCCACCCGCAGGGACAGCCCCTACAATGAGCAGTTCTTC	CATRRDSPYNEQFF
TRBV29-1	once	TRBJ2-3	.	TGCAGCGCTGAGACAGGCACAGATACGCAGTATTTT	CSAETGTDTQYF
TRBV10-3	.	TRBJ2-2	.	TGTGCCATCAGTGATCGCGAGAACACCGGGGAGCTGTTTTTT	CAISDRENTGELFF
TRBV6-4	.	TRBJ1-5	.	TGTGCCAGCAGTGCGGGGGGCGGCAATCAGCCCCAGCATTTT	CASSAGGGNQPQHF
TRBV6-4	.	TRBJ2-7	.	TGTGCCAGCAGCGCAGCCCCTCTAGCGACTGGGGGCTACGAGCAGTACTTC	CASSAAPLATGGYEQYF
TRBV9	.	TRBJ2-1	TRBD2	TGTGCCAGCAGCCCCCAGCGGGGTCACTCCTACAATGAGCAGTTCTTC	CASSPQRGHSYNEQFF
TRBV13	once	TRBJ2-1	TRBD2	TGTGCCAGCAGCTCCGGACTAGCGGCAAACAATGAGCAGTTCTTC	CASSSGLAANNEQFF
TRBV15	.	TRBJ2-7	.	TGTGCCACCAGCAGAGATTCCTCGGGGGACGAGCAGTACTTC	CATSRDSSGDEQYF
TRBV10-3	.	TRBJ1-5	.	TGTGCCATCAGTGTCGAAGAGGGTCAGCCCCAGCATTTT	CAISVEEGQPQHF
TRBV4-3	.	TRBJ1-1	.	TGCGCCAGCACTGCAGGGGTTCTGAACACTGAAGCTTTCTTT	CASTAGVLNTEAFF
TRBV29-1	.	TRBJ2-2	.	TGCAGCGTTGAAGATCCCCGAGGCGGGACGAACACCGGGGAGCTGTTTTTT	CSVEDPRGGTNTGELFF
TRBV25-1	.	TRBJ2-7	.	TGTGCCAGCAGTGACGGACGGACGGGAGCCTACGAGCAGTACTTC	CASSDGRTGAYEQYF
TRBV29-1	.	TRBJ2-5	.	TGCAGCGTTGAAAAGGGGGCGGGGGAGACCCAGTACTTC	CSVEKGAGETQYF
TRBV25-1	.	TRBJ2-1	TRBD2	TGTGCCAGCAGTGAAGGGGGGACTAGCGGGGCCCGCGATGAGCAGTTCTTC	CASSEGGTSGARDEQFF
TRBV7-2	.	TRBJ2-5	TRBD2	TGTGCCAGCTGGGAGGCAGGCGGGAGGGGGGAGACCCAGTACTTC	CASWEAGGRGETQYF
TRBV30	.	TRBJ1-3	.	TGTGCCTGGGGCTTTGGAAACACCATATATTTT	CAWGFGNTIYF
TRBV9	.	TRBJ2-1	TRBD2	TGTGCCAGCAGCGAAAGCGGGAGTGCTGTATATGAGCAGTTCTTC	CASSESGSAVYEQFF
TRBV7-9	once	TRBJ1-2	.	TGTGCCAGCACCACCGGGGGGGGGAACGACTACACCTTC	CASTTGGGNDYTF
TRBV5-6	.	TRBJ2-5	TRBD2	TGTGCCAGCAGCTTGGCGGGAGGGGGGGAGACCCAGTACTTC	CASSLAGGGETQYF
TRBV30	.	TRBJ1-2	.	TGTGCCTGGAGTGGGGCCGACTATGGCTACACCTTC	CAWSGADYGYTF
TRBV5-6	.	TRBJ1-1	TRBD1	TGTGCCAGCACCCGACAGGGGCACATGAACACTGAAGCTTTCTTT	CASTRQGHMNTEAFF
TRBV4-2	.	TRBJ2-7	TRBD2	TGTGCCAGCAGCCAAGGAGTAGCGGGGTCCTACGAGCAGTACTTC	CASSQGVAGSYEQYF
TRBV27	.	TRBJ1-1	.	TGTGCCAGCAGCCAAGGGGTGACTGAAGCTTTCTTT	CASSQGVTEAFF
TRBV27	.	TRBJ2-1	TRBD2	TGTGCCAGCAGTTTTGGGACTAGCCGAAGACATCAGTTCTTC	CASSFGTSRRHQFF
TRBV27	.	TRBJ1-1	.	TGTGCCAGCAGTGGGGGGACTGAAGCTTTCTTT	CASSGGTEAFF
TRBV2	.	TRBJ2-3	TRBD1	TGTGCCAGCAGCCCAGACAGGGCGGCTGGGAAAGATACGCAGTATTTT	CASSPDRAAGKDTQYF
TRBV11-2	.	TRBJ2-1	TRBD2	TGTGCCAGCAGCTTAGATTCCCCGGGACTAGCGGGAGGATACAATGAGCAGTTCTTC	CASSLDSPGLAGGYNEQFF
TRBV15	.	TRBJ2-1	.	TGTGCCACCAGCAGGGACGACTACGATGAGCAGTTCTTC	CATSRDDYDEQFF
TRBV4-3	.	TRBJ1-1	.	TGCGCCAGCAGGCGTCAAGTGGACACTGAAGCTTTCTTT	CASRRQVDTEAFF
TRBV7-2	.	TRBJ2-1	.	TGTGCCAGCAGCTCCCCCGGGAGTGGAGAAACGGGGGAGCAGTTCTTC	CASSSPGSGETGEQFF
TRBV19	.	TRBJ1-1	.	TGTGCCAGTACCCCCCGGGGGGCTATGGGGTACACTGAAGCTTTCTTT	CASTPRGAMGYTEAFF
TRBV29-1	.	TRBJ1-5	TRBD1	TGCAGCGTTGAACTCCGGACAGGGGAGGGCAATCAGCCCCAGCATTTT	CSVELRTGEGNQPQHF
TRBV7-6	.	TRBJ1-1	.	TGTGCCAGCCAATTATCCCCTGTGGAGGGCACTGAAGCTTTCTTT	CASQLSPVEGTEAFF
TRBV7-2	.	TRBJ1-4	.	TGTGCCAGCACATCCTCCGACAGCTATAATGAAAAACTGTTTTTT	CASTSSDSYNEKLFF
TRBV28	.	TRBJ2-3	.	TGTGCCAGCAGCCCCTTTTCGGGGGCAGATACGCAGTATTTT	CASSPFSGADTQYF
TRBV4-1	once	TRBJ2-7	TRBD1	TGCGCCAGCAGCCAAGACCTCCCGGGACAGGGTCGTCGCGATTGCGAGCAGTACTTC	CASSQDLPGQGRRDCEQYF
TRBV29-1	.	TRBJ2-2	.	TGCAGCGCACAACGCCCTGGAGCGAACACCGGGGAGCTGTTTTTT	CSAQRPGANTGELFF
TRBV6-5	.	TRBJ2-6	.	TGTGCCAGCAGTTACGCAGGGGGGGCCAACGTCCTGACTTTC	CASSYAGGANVLTF
TRBV6-1	.	TRBJ2-2	.	TGTGCCAGCAGGGATTGGACAAACACCGGGGAGCTGTTTTTT	CASRDWTNTGELFF
TRBV7-6	once	TRBJ2-1	.	TGTGCCAGCAGCGGGACTGCCCTTAGCTCCTACAATGAGCAGTTCTTC	CASSGTALSSYNEQFF
TRBV2	.	TRBJ1-1	TRBD1	TGTGCCAGCAGCACGGGACAGCCGGAAGCTTTCTTT	CASSTGQPEAFF